This T cell receptor (beta chain) was sequenced in a study of T cell repertoires in cytomegalovirus infection. Looking at the study overall: Indications came from public TCR beta signatures; they pointed to CMV infection and to a matching HLA type.

As concerns this clonotype: Its antigen is as yet unknown.

TCRdb independently ran MiXCR on the reads; one entry per CDR3 protein. Of a few hundred thousand distinct CDR3 sequences listed, approximately 26% are singletons. The CDR3 extends over 17 amino acids. V was clipped by 0 bases and J by 1 base; unmatched bases: 5. CDR1 and CDR2 (germline): SGHAT, FQNNGV. Findings and caveats of the study: In two of eight donors, the top clonotype was HLA-C-restricted CMV-specific. There were carriers of CMV plus the relevant HLA, and cumulative public TCR beta family frequency identified them.

This chain connects TRBV11-2 to TRBJ2-4, with 8 bases that match TRBD1. Input material: PBMCs. The clonotype comes from a human donor in good health (CMV status not recorded). Some clones in this sample may be carry-over from other donors' samples. Here the CDR3 DNA reads TGTGCCAGCAGCTTAGAGCCAGGGGGCGCTGCCAAAAACATTCAGTACTTC. Protein product: CASSLEPGGAAKNIQYF.